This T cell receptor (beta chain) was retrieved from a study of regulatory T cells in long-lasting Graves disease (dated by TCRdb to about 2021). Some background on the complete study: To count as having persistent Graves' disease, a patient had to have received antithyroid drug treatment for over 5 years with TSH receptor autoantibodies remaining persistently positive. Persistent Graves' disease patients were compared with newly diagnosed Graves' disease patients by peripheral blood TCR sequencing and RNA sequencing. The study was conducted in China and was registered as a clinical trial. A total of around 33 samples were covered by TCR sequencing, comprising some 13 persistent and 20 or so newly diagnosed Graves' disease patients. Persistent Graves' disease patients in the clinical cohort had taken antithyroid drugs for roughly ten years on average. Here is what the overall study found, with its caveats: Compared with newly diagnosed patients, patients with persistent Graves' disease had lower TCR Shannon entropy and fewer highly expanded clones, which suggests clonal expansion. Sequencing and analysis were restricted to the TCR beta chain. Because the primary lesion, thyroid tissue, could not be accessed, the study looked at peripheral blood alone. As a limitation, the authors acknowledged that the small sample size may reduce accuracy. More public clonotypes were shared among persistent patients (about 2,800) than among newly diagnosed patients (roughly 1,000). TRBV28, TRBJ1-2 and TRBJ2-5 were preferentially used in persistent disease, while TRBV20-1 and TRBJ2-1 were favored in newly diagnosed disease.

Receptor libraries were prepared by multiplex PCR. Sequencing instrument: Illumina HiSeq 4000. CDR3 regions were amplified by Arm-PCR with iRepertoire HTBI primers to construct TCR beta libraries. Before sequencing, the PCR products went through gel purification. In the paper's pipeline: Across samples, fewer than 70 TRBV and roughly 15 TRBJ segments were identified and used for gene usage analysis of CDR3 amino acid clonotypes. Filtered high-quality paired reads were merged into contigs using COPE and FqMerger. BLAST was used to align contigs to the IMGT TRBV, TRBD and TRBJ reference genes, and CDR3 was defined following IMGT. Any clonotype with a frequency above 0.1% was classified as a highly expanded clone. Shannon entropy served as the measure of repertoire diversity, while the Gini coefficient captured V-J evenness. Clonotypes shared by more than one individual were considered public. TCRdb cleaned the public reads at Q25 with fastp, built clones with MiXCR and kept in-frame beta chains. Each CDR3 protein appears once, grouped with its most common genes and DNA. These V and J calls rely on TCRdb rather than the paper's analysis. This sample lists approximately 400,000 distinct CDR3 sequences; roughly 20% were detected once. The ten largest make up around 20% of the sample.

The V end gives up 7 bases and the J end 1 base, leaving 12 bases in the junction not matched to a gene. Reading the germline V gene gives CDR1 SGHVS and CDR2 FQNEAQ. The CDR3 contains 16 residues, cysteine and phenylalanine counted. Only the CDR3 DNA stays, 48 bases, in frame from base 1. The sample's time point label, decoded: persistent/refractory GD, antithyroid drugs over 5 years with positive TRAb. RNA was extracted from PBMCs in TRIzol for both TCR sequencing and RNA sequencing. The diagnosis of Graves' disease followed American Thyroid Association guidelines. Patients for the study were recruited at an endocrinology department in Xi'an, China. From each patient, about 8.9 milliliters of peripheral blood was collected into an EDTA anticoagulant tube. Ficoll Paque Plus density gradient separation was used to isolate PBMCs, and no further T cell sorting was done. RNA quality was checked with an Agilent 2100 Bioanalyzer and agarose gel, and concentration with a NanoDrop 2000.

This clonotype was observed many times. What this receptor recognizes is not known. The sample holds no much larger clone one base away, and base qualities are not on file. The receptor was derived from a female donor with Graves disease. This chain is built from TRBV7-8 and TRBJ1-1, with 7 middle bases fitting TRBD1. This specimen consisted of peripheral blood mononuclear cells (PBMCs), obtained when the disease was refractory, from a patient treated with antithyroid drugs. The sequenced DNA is TGTGCCAGCATCACCATCGGGACAGTTAAGAACACTGAAGCTTTCTTT. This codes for CASITIGTVKNTEAFF.